The present TCR beta chain was sequenced within a study of cytomegalovirus exposure and HLA in healthy donors. This CDR3 comprises 15 residues. The V gene end was trimmed by 4 bases and the J gene end by 4 bases; junction bases not matched to a gene: 9. The germline V gene encodes CDR1 GTSNPN and CDR2 SVGIG (reference sequence). The PCR ran on 60 Vbeta and 13 Jbeta primers. Method: immunoSEQ multiplex PCR; TCRdb's copy keeps in-frame clones and lacks some. The data contain approximately 150,000 clones, about 80% of them singletons. The chain carries TRBV30 and TRBJ1-3; TRBD1 agrees at 8 bases. Sequencing was done on a sample of PBMCs. This receptor was taken from a woman between 35 and 50 years old in good health and CMV-seronegative. The DNA of the CDR3 is TGTGCCTGGAATTTTCAGGGGGCGGCAGGAAACACCATATATTTT. It specifies CAWNFQGAAGNTIYF.